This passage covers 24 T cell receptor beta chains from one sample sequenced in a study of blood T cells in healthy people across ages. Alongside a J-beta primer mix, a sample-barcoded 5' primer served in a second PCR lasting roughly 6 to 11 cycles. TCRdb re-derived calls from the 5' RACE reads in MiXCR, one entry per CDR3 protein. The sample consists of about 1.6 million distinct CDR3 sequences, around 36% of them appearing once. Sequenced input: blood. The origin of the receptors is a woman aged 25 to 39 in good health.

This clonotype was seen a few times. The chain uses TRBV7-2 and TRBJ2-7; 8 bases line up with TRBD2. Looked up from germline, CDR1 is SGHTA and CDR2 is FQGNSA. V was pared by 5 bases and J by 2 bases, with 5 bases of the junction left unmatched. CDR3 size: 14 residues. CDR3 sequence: CASSRGGLTYEQYF. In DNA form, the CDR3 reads TGTGCCAGCAGCCGCGGGGGGCTGACCTACGAGCAGTACTTC.

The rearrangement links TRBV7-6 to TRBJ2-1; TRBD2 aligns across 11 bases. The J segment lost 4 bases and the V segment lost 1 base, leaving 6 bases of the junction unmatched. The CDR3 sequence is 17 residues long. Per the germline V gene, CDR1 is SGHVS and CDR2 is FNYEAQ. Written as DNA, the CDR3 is TGTGCCAGCAGCTTAGTCCGTTCTAGCGGGGGGTACAATGAGCAGTTCTTC. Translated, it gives CASSLVRSSGGYNEQFF.

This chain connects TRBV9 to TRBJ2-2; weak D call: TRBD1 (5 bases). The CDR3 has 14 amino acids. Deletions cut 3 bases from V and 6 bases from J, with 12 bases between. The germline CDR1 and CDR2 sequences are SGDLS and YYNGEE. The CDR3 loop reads CASSARQYSGELFF. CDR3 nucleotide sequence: TGTGCCAGCAGCGCCCGACAGTATTCCGGGGAGCTGTTTTTT.

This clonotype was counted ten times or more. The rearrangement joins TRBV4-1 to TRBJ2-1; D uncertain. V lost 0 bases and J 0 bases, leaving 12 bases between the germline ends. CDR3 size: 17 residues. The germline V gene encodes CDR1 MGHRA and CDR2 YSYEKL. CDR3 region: CASSQESEAGSYNEQFF. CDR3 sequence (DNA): TGCGCCAGCAGCCAAGAGTCCGAGGCAGGCTCCTACAATGAGCAGTTCTTC.

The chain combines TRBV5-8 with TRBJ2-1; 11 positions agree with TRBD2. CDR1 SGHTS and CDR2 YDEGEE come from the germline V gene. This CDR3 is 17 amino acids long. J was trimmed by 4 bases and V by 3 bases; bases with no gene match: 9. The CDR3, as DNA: TGTGCCAGCAGCTATTATAGCGGGGGGGTTTATTACAATGAGCAGTTCTTC. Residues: CASSYYSGGVYYNEQFF.

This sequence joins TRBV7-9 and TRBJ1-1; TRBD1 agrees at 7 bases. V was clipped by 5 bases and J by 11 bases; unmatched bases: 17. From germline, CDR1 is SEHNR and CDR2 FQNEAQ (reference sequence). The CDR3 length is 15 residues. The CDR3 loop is CASSPEPDRERRAFF. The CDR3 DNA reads TGTGCCAGCAGCCCTGAACCCGACAGGGAGAGGAGGGCTTTCTTT.

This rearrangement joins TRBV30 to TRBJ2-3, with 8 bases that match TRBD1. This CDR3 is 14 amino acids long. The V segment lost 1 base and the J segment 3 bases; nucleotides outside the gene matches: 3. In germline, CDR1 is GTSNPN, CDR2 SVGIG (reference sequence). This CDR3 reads CAWSGQGITDTQYF. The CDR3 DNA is TGTGCCTGGAGTGGACAGGGGATTACAGATACGCAGTATTTT.

Here the CDR3 DNA reads TGTGCCAGCAGGTCCGGGACAGGGGGCAAGGCCTACGAGCAGTACTTC. It yields the protein CASRSGTGGKAYEQYF. The chain joins TRBV6-1 to TRBJ2-7; 12 bases fit TRBD1. The J segment lost 2 bases and the V segment lost 6 bases, leaving 8 bases of the junction unmatched. Germline V gives CDR1 MNHNS, CDR2 SASEGT. The CDR3 is 16 amino acids.

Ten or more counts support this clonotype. The chain's CDR3 is CSVDDNTYEQYF. The CDR3 DNA follows: TGCAGCGTTGATGACAATACCTACGAGCAGTACTTC. The chain combines TRBV29-1 with TRBJ2-7; D ambiguous. Germline V gene data show CDR1 as SQVTM and CDR2 as ANQGSEA. The CDR3 is made up of 12 amino acids. The V gene lost 3 bases and the J gene lost 2 bases, with 8 bases spanning the gap.

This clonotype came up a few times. The CDR3 is CASSITQGVAYNSPLHF. The DNA for the CDR3 is TGTGCCAGCAGTATAACCCAGGGGGTGGCCTATAATTCACCCCTCCACTTT. This sequence joins TRBV27 and TRBJ1-6, with 7 positions matching TRBD1. The germline gives CDR1 MNHEY, CDR2 SMNVEV (reference sequence). This CDR3 has 17 residues. The J segment lost 2 bases and the V segment lost 5 bases, leaving 9 bases of the junction unmatched.

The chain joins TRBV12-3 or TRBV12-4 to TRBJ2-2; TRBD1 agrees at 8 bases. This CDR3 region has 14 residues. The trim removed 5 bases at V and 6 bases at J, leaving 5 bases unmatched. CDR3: CASSQTGVPGELFF. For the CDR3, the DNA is TGTGCCAGCAGTCAGACAGGGGTGCCCGGGGAGCTGTTTTTT.

The CDR3 is CASSSNLDRGRSYEQYF. As DNA, the CDR3 is TGTGCCAGCAGCTCAAACCTAGACAGGGGACGCTCCTACGAGCAGTACTTC. The chain has TRBV5-6 and TRBJ2-7, with TRBD1 matching 8 bases. Losses at the gene ends were 3 bases for V and 0 bases for J; bases not matched to a gene: 11. Germline CDR1 is SGHDT and CDR2 is YYEEEE. This CDR3 comprises 17 residues. Using reference TRBV5-6 and TRBJ2-7 for the parts outside the CDR3, the full variable domain is DAGVTQSPTHLIKTRGQQVTLRCSPKSGHDTVSWYQQALGQGPQFIFQYYEEEERQRGNFPDRFSGHQFPNYSSELNVNALLLGDSALYLCASSSNLDRGRSYEQYFGPGTRLTVT.

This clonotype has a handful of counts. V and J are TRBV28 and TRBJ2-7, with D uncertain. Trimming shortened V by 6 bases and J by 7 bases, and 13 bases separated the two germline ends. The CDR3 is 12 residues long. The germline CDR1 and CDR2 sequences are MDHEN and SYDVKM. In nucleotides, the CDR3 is TGTGCCAGCAGCTCTACTATATGGGAGCAGTACTTC. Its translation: CASSSTIWEQYF. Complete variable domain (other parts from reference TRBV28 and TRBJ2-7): DVKVTQSSRYLVKRTGEKVFLECVQDMDHENMFWYRQDPGLGLRLIYFSYDVKMKEKGDIPEGYSVSREKKERFSLILESASTNQTSMYLCASSSTIWEQYFGPGTRLTVT.

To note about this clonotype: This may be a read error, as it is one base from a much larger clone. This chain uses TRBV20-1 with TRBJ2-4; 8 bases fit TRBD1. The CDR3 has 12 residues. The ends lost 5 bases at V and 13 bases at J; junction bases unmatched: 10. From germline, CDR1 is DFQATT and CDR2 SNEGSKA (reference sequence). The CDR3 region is CSAAPGGWEQYF. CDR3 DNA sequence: TGCAGTGCTGCCCCAGGGGGCTGGGAGCAGTACTTC.

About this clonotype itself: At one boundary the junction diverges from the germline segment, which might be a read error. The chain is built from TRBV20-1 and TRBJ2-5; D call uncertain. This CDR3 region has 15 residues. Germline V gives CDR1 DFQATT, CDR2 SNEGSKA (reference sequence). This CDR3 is CSARRSEGMEETQYF. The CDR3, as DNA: TGCAGCGCTAGAAGAAGTGAAGGGATGGAAGAGACCCAGTACTTC.

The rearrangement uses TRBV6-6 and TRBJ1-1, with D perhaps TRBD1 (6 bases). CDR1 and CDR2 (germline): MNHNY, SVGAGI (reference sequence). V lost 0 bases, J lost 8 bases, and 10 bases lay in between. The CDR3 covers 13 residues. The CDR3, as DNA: TGTGCCAGCAGTTACTCAGGACAGCCCGAAGCTTTCTTT. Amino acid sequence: CASSYSGQPEAFF.

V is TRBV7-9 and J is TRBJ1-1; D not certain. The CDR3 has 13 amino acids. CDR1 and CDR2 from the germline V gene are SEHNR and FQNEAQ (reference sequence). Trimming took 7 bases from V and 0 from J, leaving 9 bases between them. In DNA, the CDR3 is TGTGCCAGCACCCGGGCAATGAACACTGAAGCTTTCTTT. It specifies CASTRAMNTEAFF.

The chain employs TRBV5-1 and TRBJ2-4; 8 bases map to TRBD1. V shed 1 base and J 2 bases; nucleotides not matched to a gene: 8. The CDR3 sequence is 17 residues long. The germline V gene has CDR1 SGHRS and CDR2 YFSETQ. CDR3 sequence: CASSLTPGGVTKNIQYF. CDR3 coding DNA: TGCGCCAGCAGCTTGACTCCAGGGGGCGTGACCAAAAACATTCAGTACTTC.

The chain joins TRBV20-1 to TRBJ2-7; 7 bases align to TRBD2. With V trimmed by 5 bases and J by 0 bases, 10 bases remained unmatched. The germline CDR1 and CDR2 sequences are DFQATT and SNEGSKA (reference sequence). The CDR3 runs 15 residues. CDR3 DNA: TGCAGTGCTGACTCGGGCGGGGGTCTCTCCTACGAGCAGTACTTC. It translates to CSADSGGGLSYEQYF.

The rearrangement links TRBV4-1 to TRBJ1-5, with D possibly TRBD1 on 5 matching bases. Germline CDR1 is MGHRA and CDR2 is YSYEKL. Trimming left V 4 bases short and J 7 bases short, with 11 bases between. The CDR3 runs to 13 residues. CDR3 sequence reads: CASSRDWGQPQHF. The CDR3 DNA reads TGCGCCAGCAGCCGTGACTGGGGGCAGCCCCAGCATTTT.

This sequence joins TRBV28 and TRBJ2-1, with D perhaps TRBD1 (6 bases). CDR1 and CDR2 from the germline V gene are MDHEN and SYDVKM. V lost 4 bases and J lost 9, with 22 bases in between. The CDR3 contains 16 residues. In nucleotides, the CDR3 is TGTGCCAGCAGTTCCCATTGGGGGCAGGGGAGCGGTGAGCAGTTCTTC. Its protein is CASSSHWGQGSGEQFF.

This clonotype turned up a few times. In nucleotides, the CDR3 is TGCAGTGCTGTAGCGGGAGAAACCGGGGAGCTGTTTTTT. Its protein product is CSAVAGETGELFF. The chain uses TRBV20-1 and TRBJ2-2, with 9 nucleotides matching TRBD2. The V segment lost 5 bases and the J segment 5 bases; nucleotides outside the gene matches: 3. Germline-derived CDR1 and CDR2 are DFQATT and SNEGSKA (reference sequence). The CDR3 covers 13 residues.

CDR3 in DNA: TGCGCCAGCAGTGTGAAAAGCGGGGGGACGTCCTACAATGAGCAGTTCTTC. Its translation is CASSVKSGGTSYNEQFF. This chain joins TRBV10-2 and TRBJ2-1; 9 bases map to TRBD2. Trimming took 4 bases from V and 1 from J; bases not matched to a gene: 8. The CDR3 consists of 17 residues. Germline V gene sequence: CDR1 WSHSY, CDR2 SAAADI.

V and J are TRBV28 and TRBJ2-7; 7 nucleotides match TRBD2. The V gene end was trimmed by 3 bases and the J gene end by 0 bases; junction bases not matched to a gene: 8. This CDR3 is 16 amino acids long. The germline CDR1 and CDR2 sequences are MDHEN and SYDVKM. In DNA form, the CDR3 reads TGTGCCAGCAGTTTTTTAGGGTGGGAGGGCTCCTACGAGCAGTACTTC. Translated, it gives CASSFLGWEGSYEQYF.